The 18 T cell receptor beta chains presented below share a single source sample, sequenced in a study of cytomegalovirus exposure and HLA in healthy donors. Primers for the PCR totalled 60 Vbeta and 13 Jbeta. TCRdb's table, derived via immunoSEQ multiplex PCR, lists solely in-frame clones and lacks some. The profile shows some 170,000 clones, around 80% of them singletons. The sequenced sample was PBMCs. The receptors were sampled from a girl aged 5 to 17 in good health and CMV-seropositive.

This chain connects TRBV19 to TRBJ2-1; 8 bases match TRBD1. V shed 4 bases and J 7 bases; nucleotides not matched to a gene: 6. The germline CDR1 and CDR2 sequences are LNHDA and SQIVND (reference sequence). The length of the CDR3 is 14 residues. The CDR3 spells CASSSRTGYNEQFF. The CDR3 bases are TGTGCCAGTAGTAGCCGGACAGGGTATAATGAGCAGTTCTTC.

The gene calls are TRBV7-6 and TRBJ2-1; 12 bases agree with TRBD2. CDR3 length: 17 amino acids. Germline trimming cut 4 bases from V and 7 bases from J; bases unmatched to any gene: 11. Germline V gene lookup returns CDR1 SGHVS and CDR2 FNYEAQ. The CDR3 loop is CASSYSSGGALLNEQFF. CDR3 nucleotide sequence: TGTGCCAGCAGCTACTCTAGCGGGGGGGCTTTATTGAATGAGCAGTTCTTC.

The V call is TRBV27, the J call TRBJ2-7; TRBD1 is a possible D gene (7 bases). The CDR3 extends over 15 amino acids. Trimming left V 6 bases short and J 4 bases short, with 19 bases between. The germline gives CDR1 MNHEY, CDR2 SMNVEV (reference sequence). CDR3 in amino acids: CASRRGGTEFYEQYF. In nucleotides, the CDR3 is TGTGCCAGCAGGCGGGGCGGGACAGAGTTTTACGAGCAGTACTTC.

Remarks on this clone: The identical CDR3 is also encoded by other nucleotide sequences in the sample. This CDR3 is CASSPTRLAGGSREQFF. In DNA, the CDR3 is TGTGCCAGCAGCCCAACGAGACTAGCGGGAGGATCAAGGGAGCAGTTCTTC. The V and J genes are TRBV28 and TRBJ2-1; TRBD2 matches 13 bases. Germline CDR1 MDHEN, CDR2 SYDVKM. V was clipped by 6 bases and J by 10 bases; unmatched bases: 15. The CDR3 totals 17 residues.

The CDR3 coding sequence is TGCGCCAGCAGCTGGGGGGACAGGGATGACTACGAGCAGTACTTC. It translates to CASSWGDRDDYEQYF. The chain employs TRBV5-1 and TRBJ2-7, with 9 bases fitting TRBD1. V shed 3 bases and J 3 bases; nucleotides not matched to a gene: 7. Germline lookup yields CDR1 SGHRS and CDR2 YFSETQ. This CDR3 comprises 15 residues.

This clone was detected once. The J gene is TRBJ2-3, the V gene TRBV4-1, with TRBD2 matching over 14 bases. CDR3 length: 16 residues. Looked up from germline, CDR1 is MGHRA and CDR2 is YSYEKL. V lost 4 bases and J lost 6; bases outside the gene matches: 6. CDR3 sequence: CASSPGTSGSLDTQYF. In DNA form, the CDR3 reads TGCGCCAGCAGCCCTGGGACTAGCGGGAGTCTCGATACGCAGTATTTT.

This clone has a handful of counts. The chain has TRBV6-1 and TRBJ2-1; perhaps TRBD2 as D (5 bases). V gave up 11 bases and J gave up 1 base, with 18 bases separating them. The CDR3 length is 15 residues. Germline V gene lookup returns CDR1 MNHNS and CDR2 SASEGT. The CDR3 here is CAHASRGGSYNEQFF. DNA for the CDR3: TGTGCCCACGCTAGCCGAGGAGGATCCTACAATGAGCAGTTCTTC.

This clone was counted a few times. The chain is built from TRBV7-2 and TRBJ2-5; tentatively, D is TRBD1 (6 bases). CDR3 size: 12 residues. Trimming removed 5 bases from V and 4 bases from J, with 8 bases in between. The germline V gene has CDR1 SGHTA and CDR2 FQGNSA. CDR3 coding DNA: TGTGCCAGCAGCCAGGACAGAGAGACCCAGTACTTC. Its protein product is CASSQDRETQYF.

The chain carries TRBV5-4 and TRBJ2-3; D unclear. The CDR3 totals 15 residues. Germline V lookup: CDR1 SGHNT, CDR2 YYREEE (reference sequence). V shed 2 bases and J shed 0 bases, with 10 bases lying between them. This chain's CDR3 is CASSLLIASTDTQYF. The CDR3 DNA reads TGTGCCAGCAGCTTATTGATAGCTAGCACAGATACGCAGTATTTT.

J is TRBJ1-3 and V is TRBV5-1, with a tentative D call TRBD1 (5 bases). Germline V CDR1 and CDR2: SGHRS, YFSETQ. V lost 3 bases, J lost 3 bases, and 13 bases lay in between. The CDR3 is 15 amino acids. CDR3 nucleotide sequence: TGCGCCAGCAGCTCGAGATCAGGGCTTGGAAACACCATATATTTT. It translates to CASSSRSGLGNTIYF.

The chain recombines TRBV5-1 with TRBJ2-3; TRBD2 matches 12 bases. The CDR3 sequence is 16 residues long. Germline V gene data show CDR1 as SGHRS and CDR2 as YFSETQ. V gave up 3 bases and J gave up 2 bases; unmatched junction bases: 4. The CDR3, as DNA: TGCGCCAGCAGCTCTGGACTAGCGGGGTCCACAGATACGCAGTATTTT. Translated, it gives CASSSGLAGSTDTQYF.

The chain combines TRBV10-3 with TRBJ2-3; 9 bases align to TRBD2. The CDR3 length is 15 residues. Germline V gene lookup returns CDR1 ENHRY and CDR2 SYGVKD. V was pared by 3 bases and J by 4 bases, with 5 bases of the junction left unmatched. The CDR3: CAISDARGGPDTQYF. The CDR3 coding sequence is TGTGCCATCAGTGATGCGCGGGGGGGCCCAGATACGCAGTATTTT.

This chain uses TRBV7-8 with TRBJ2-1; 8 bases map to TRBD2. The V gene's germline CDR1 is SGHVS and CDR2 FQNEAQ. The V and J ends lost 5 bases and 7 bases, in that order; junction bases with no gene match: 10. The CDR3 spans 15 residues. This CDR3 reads CASSLGRGAPNEQFF. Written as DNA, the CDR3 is TGTGCCAGCAGCCTAGGGCGGGGGGCCCCAAATGAGCAGTTCTTC.

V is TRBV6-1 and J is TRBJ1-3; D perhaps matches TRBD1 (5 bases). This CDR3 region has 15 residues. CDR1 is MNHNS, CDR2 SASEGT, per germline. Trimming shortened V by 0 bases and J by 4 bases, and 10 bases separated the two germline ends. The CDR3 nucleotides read TGTGCCAGCAGTGAAGCAGCAGGGTCCGGAAACACCATATATTTT. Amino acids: CASSEAAGSGNTIYF.

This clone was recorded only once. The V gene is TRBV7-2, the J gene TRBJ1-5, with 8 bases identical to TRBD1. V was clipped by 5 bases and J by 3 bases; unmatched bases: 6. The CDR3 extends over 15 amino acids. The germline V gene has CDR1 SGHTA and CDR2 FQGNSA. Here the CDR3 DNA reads TGTGCCAGCAGCAAAGGACAGGGCAACAATCAGCCCCAGCATTTT. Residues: CASSKGQGNNQPQHF.

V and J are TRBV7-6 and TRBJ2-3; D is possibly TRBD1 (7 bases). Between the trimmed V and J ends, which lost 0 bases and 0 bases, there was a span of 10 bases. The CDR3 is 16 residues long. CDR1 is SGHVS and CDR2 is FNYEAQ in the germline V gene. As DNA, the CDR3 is TGTGCCAGCAGCTTAGCGCAGGGGGGTAGCACAGATACGCAGTATTTT. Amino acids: CASSLAQGGSTDTQYF. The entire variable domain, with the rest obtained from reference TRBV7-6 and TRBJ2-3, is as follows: GAGVSQSPRYKVTKRGQDVALRCDPISGHVSLYWYRQALGQGPEFLTYFNYEAQQDKSGLPNDRFSAERPEGSISTLTIQRTEQRDSAMYRCASSLAQGGSTDTQYFGPGTRLTVL.

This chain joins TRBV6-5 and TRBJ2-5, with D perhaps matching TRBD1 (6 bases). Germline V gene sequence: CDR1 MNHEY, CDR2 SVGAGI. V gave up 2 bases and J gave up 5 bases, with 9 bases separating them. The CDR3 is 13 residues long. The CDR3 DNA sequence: TGTGCCAGCAGTTACGGGGGCCTGGAGACCCAGTACTTC. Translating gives CASSYGGLETQYF.

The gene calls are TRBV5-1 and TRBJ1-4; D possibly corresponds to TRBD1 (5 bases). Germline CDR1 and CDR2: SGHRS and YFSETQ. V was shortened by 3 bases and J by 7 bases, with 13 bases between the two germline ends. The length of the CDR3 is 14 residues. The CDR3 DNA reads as TGCGCCAGCAGCTCCAGGGAGGTGGGTGAAAAACTGTTTTTT. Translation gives CASSSREVGEKLFF. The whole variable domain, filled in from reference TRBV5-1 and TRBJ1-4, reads KAGVTQTPRYLIKTRGQQVTLSCSPISGHRSVSWYQQTPGQGLQFLFEYFSETQRNKGNFPGRFSGRQFSNSRSEMNVSTLELGDSALYLCASSSREVGEKLFFGSGTQLSVL.